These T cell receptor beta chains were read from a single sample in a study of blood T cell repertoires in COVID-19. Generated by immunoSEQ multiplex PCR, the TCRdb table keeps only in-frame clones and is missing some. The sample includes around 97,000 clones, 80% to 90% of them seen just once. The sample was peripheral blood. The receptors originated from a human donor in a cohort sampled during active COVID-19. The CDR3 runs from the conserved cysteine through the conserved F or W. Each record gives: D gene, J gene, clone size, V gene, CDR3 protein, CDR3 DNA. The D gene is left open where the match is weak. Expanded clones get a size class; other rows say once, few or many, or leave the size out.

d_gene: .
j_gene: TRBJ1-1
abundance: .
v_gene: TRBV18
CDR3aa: CATDSPVNTEAFF
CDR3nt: TGTGCCACCGACAGCCCAGTGAACACTGAAGCTTTCTTT

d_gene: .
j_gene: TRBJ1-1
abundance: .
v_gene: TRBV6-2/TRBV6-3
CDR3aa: CASSSQGSVTEAFF
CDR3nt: TGTGCCAGCAGTTCCCAGGGATCCGTTACTGAAGCTTTCTTT

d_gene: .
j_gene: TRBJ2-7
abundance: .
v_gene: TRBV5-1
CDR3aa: CASSPGNFFSYEQYF
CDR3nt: TGCGCCAGCAGCCCCGGGAATTTCTTCTCCTACGAGCAGTACTTC

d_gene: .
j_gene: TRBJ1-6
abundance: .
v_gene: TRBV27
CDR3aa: CASSLTRGVGNSPLHF
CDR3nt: TGTGCCAGCAGTTTGACCCGGGGGGTCGGTAATTCACCCCTCCACTTT

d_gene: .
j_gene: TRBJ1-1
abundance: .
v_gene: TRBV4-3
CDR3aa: CASSQGSGERTEAFF
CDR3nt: TGCGCCAGCAGCCAAGGGTCTGGGGAGAGGACTGAAGCTTTCTTT

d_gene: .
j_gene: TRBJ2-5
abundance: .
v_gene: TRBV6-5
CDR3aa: CASSYDRQETQYF
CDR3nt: TGTGCCAGCAGTTACGACAGGCAAGAGACCCAGTACTTC

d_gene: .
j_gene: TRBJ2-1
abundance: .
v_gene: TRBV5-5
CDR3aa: CASSLALFRLWASNEQFF
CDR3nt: TGTGCCAGCAGCTTGGCCCTATTCCGCCTCTGGGCTTCGAATGAGCAGTTCTTC

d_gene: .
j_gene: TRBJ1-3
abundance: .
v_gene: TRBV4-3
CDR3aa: CASSQAWHRMSSGNTIYF
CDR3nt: TGCGCCAGCAGCCAAGCGTGGCACAGGATGAGCTCTGGAAACACCATATATTTT

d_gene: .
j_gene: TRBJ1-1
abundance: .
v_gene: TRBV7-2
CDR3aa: CASSLANEGSEAFF
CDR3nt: TGTGCCAGCAGCTTAGCGAACGAAGGGAGTGAAGCTTTCTTT

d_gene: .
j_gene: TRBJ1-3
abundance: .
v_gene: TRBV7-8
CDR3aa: CASSLDRQSSGNTIYF
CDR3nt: TGTGCCAGCAGCTTAGATCGACAGAGCTCTGGAAACACCATATATTTT

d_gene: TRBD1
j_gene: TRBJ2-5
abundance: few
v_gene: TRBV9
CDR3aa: CASSTGQVNQETQYF
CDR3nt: TGTGCCAGCAGCACGGGACAGGTAAACCAAGAGACCCAGTACTTC

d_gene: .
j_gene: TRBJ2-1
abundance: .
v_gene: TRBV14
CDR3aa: CASSQGGRLANEQFF
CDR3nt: TGTGCCAGCAGCCAAGGGGGGCGTCTTGCGAATGAGCAGTTCTTC

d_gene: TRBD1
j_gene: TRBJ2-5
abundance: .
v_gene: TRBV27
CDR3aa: CASSFTGGQETQYF
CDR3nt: TGTGCCAGCAGTTTTACAGGGGGCCAAGAGACCCAGTACTTC

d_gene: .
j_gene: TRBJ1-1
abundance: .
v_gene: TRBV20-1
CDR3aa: CSAVRNTEAFF
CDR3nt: TGCAGTGCTGTCAGGAACACTGAAGCTTTCTTT

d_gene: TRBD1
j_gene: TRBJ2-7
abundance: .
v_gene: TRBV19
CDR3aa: CASRKGTGIHEQYF
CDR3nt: TGTGCCAGTAGAAAAGGGACAGGGATCCACGAGCAGTACTTC

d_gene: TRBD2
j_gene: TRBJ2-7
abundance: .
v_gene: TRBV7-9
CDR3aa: CASSFGLAGGPHGLYEQYF
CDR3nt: TGTGCCAGCAGCTTCGGTCTAGCGGGAGGGCCGCATGGCCTCTACGAGCAGTACTTC

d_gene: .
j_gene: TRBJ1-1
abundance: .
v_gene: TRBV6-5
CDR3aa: CASTQGFSSEAFF
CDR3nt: TGTGCCAGCACTCAGGGGTTTTCATCTGAAGCTTTCTTT

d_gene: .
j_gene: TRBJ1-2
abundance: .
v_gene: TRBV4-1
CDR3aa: CASSQVISLGYTF
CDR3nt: TGCGCCAGCAGCCAAGTTATTAGTTTAGGCTACACCTTC

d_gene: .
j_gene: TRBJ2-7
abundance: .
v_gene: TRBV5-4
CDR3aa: CASSSNHRESYEQYF
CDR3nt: TGTGCCAGCAGCTCGAACCACAGGGAATCCTACGAGCAGTACTTC

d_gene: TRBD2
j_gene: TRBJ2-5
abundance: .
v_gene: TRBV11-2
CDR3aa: CASSLDRLAGVETQYF
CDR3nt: TGTGCCAGCAGCTTAGATCGGCTAGCGGGAGTGGAGACCCAGTACTTC

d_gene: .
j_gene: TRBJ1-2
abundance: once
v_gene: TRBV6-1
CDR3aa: CASSEAGGLGYTF
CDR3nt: TGTGCCAGCAGTGAAGCGGGGGGGCTGGGCTACACCTTC

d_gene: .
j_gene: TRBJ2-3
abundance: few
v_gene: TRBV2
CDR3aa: CASSEGAWTDTQYF
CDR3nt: TGTGCCAGCAGTGAAGGGGCCTGGACAGATACGCAGTATTTT

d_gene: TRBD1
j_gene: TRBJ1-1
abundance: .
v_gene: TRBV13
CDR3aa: CASSPGTGGTEAFF
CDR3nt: TGTGCCAGCAGCCCGGGGACAGGGGGCACTGAAGCTTTCTTT

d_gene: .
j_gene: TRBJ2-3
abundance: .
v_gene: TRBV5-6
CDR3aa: CASSLDGSTDTQYF
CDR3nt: TGTGCCAGCAGCTTGGACGGTAGCACAGATACGCAGTATTTT

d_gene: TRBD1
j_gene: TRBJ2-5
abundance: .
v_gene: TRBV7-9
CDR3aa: CASSHGQGQETQYF
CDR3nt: TGTGCCAGCAGCCACGGACAGGGGCAAGAGACCCAGTACTTC

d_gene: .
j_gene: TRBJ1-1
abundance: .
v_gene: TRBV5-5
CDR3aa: CASSLGESGAFF
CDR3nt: TGTGCCAGCAGCTTGGGGGAGTCGGGAGCTTTCTTT

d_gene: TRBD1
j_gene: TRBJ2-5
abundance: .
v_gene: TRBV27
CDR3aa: CASSFSRGRETQYF
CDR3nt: TGTGCCAGCAGTTTCAGTAGGGGGCGCGAGACCCAGTACTTC

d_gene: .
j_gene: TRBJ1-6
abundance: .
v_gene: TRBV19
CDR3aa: CATGSSYNSPLHF
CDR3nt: TGTGCCACCGGGAGCTCCTATAATTCACCCCTCCACTTT

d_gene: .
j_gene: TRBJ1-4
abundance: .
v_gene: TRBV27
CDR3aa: CASSTLQGLATNEKLFF
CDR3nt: TGTGCCAGCAGTACCCTACAGGGCCTTGCAACTAATGAAAAACTGTTTTTT

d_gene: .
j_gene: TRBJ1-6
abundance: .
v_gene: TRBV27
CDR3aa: CATTLRAGRSPLHF
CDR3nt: TGTGCCACCACCCTCAGGGCAGGGAGGTCACCCCTCCACTTT

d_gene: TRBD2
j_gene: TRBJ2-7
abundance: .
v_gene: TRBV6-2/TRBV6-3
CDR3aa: CASSYLLRGAGGYEQYF
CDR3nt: TGTGCCAGCAGTTACCTTCTAAGGGGAGCGGGAGGGTACGAGCAGTACTTC

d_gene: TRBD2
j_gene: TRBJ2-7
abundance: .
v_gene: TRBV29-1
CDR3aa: CSVLPAGVYEQYF
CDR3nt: TGCAGCGTTTTACCAGCGGGAGTATACGAGCAGTACTTC

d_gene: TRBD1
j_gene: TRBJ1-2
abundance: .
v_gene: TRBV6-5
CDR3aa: CASRDRDNYGYTF
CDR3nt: TGTGCCAGCCGGGACAGAGATAACTATGGCTACACCTTC

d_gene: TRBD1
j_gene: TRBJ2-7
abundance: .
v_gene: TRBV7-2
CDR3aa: CASSLAGTGAYEQYF
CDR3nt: TGTGCCAGCAGCCTCGCCGGGACAGGGGCCTACGAGCAGTACTTC

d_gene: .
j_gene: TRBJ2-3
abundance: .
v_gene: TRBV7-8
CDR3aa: CASSPARIDTQYF
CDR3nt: TGTGCCAGCAGCCCAGCGCGTATAGATACGCAGTATTTT

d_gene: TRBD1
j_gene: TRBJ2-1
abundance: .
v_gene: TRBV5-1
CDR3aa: CASSLFRPGQGAYEQFF
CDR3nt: TGCGCCAGCAGCTTGTTCCGGCCGGGACAGGGGGCATATGAGCAGTTCTTC

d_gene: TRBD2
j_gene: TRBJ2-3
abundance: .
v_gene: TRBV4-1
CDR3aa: CASSQEPGGRADTQYF
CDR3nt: TGCGCCAGCAGCCAAGAACCGGGGGGGCGGGCAGATACGCAGTATTTT

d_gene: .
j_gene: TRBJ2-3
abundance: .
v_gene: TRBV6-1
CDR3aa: CASSDGFGASTDTQYF
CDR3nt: TGTGCCAGCAGTGATGGGTTTGGGGCCAGCACAGATACGCAGTATTTT

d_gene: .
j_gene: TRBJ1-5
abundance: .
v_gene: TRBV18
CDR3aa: CASSTGGVRNQPQHF
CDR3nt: TGTGCCAGCTCCACGGGGGGGGTTCGCAATCAGCCCCAGCATTTT

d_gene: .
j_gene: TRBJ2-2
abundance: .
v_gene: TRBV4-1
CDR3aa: CASSAQGNTGELFF
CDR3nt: TGCGCCAGCAGCGCACAGGGGAACACCGGGGAGCTGTTTTTT

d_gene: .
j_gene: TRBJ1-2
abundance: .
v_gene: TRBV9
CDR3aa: CASSLPSIPGTFYGYTF
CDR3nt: TGTGCCAGCAGCTTACCTAGCATCCCGGGGACATTCTATGGCTACACCTTC

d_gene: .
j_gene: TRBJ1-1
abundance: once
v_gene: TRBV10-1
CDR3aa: CASSELQGWNTEAFF
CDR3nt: TGCGCCAGCAGTGAACTACAGGGCTGGAACACTGAAGCTTTCTTT

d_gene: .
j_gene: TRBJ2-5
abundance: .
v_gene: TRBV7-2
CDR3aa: CASSPGLGSGTQYF
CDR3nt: TGTGCCAGCAGCCCGGGACTGGGGAGTGGGACCCAGTACTTC

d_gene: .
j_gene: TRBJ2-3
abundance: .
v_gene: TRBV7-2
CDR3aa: CASSRTTYTDTQYF
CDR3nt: TGTGCCAGCAGTCGGACTACCTACACAGATACGCAGTATTTT

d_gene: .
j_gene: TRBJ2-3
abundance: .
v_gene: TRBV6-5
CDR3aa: CASKFTSLSTDTQYF
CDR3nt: TGTGCCAGCAAATTCACTAGCCTAAGCACAGATACGCAGTATTTT

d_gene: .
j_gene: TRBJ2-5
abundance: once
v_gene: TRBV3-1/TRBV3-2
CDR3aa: CASSQTQETQYF
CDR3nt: TGTGCCAGCAGCCAGACACAAGAGACCCAGTACTTC

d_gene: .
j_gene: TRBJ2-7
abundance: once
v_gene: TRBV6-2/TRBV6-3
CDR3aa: CASSPNLAYEQYF
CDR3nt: TGTGCCAGCAGCCCCAATTTAGCCTACGAGCAGTACTTC

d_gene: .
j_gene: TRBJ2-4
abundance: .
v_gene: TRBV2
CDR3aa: CASSEADGKNIQYF
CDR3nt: TGTGCCAGCAGTGAAGCCGACGGGAAAAACATTCAGTACTTC

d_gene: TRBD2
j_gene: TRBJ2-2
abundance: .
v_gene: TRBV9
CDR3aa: CASSPSPQLATGELFF
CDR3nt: TGTGCCAGCAGCCCTAGCCCCCAACTAGCGACCGGGGAGCTGTTTTTT

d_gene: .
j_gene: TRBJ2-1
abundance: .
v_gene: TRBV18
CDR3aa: CASSTRSSSYNEQFF
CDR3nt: TGTGCCAGCTCAACACGCTCGAGCTCCTACAATGAGCAGTTCTTC

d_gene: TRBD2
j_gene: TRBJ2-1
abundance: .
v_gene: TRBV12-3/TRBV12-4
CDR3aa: CASSFGTSREQFF
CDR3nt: TGTGCCAGCAGTTTCGGGACTAGTCGTGAGCAGTTCTTC

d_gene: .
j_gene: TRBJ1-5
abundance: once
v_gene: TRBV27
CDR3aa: CARTGQPQHF
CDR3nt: TGTGCCAGAACGGGTCAGCCCCAGCATTTT

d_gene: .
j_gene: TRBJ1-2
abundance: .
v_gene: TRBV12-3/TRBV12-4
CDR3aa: CASSWGEGYGYTF
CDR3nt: TGTGCCAGCAGCTGGGGGGAGGGCTATGGCTACACCTTC

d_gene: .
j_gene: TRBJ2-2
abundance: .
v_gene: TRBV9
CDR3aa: CASSPKASAGQVKNTGELFF
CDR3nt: TGTGCCAGCAGCCCCAAGGCGTCGGCAGGTCAGGTGAAGAACACCGGGGAGCTGTTTTTT

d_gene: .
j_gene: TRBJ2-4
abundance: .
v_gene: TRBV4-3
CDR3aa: CASSQDRGNIQYF
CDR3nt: TGCGCCAGCAGCCAAGATAGAGGAAACATTCAGTACTTC

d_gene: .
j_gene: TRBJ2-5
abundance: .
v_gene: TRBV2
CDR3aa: CASSTNSGEKVETQYF
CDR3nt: TGTGCCAGCAGTACAAATTCGGGAGAGAAGGTGGAGACCCAGTACTTC

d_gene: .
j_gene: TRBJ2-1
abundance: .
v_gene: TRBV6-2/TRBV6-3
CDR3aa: CASSYYFDEQFF
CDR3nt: TGTGCCAGCAGTTACTACTTTGATGAGCAGTTCTTC

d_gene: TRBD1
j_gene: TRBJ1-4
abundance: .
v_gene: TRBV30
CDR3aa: CAWGGTVINEKLFF
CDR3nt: TGTGCCTGGGGGGGGACAGTAATTAATGAAAAACTGTTTTTT

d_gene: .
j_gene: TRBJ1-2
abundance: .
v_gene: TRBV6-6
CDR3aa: CASSTRGSVGYTF
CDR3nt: TGTGCCAGCAGTACACGGGGGTCTGTCGGCTACACCTTC

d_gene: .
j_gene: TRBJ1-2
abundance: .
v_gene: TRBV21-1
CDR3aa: CASSGVRGYTF
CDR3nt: TGTGCCAGCAGTGGTGTGCGGGGCTACACCTTC